One and the same sample provided the 17 T cell receptor beta chains below, sequenced in a study of blood T cell repertoires in COVID-19. Clones were sequenced by immunoSEQ multiplex PCR, and TCRdb holds only the in-frame ones, with some missing. The data contain some 300,000 clones, about nine tenths of them seen just once; the ten biggest clones take up about 4%. Sequencing was done on a sample of PBMCs or T cells enriched from blood (not recorded which). The receptors come from a man aged 25-45 years who had recovered from COVID-19.

The CDR3 DNA reads TGTGCCAGCAGCTTAGGGTCGGGGAGTTTCTCTGGAAACACCATATATTTT. Translation gives CASSLGSGSFSGNTIYF. This chain uses TRBV7-2 with TRBJ1-3; no firm D call. The CDR3 consists of 17 residues. Between the trimmed V and J ends, which lost 1 base and 0 bases, there was a span of 13 bases. Looked up from germline, CDR1 is SGHTA and CDR2 is FQGNSA.

This chain joins TRBV19 and TRBJ2-5, with 11 nucleotides matching TRBD2. Unmatched junction bases numbered 11, after V lost 3 bases and J lost 5 bases. The CDR3 runs to 17 residues. Germline loops: CDR1 LNHDA, CDR2 SQIVND (reference sequence). The CDR3: CASSILAGGRGMETQYF. The DNA of the CDR3 is TGTGCCAGTAGTATCCTAGCGGGGGGCCGAGGGATGGAGACCCAGTACTTC.

A word on this clone: Within the sample, other DNA sequences also encode this same CDR3. The chain joins TRBV9 to TRBJ2-1, with 7 bases fitting TRBD2. CDR3 length: 15 residues. J gave up 3 bases and V 0 bases, and 3 bases lay outside the gene matches. Germline loops: CDR1 SGDLS, CDR2 YYNGEE. As DNA, the CDR3 is TGTGCCAGCAGCGTAGTCGGGGGGAGCTACAATGAGCAGTTCTTC. Protein: CASSVVGGSYNEQFF.

The chain links TRBV7-2 to TRBJ2-3; tentatively, D is TRBD2 (6 bases). Germline V gives CDR1 SGHTA, CDR2 FQGNSA. The CDR3 has 13 residues. V was cut by 1 base and J by 6 bases, with 8 bases left in between. The CDR3 spells CASSLGRGDTQYF. The DNA for the CDR3 is TGTGCCAGCAGCTTAGGACGGGGGGATACGCAGTATTTT.

The chain combines TRBV6-5 with TRBJ2-1; TRBD1 aligns across 7 bases. This CDR3 has 15 amino acids. V shed 5 bases and J 0 bases; nucleotides not matched to a gene: 4. Germline CDR1 MNHEY, CDR2 SVGAGI. The chain's CDR3 is CASSQTGSSYNEQFF. As DNA, the CDR3 is TGTGCCAGCAGTCAGACAGGGAGCTCCTACAATGAGCAGTTCTTC.

The J gene is TRBJ2-1, the V gene TRBV28, with 7 bases that match TRBD1. The V and J ends lost 3 bases and 4 bases, in that order; junction bases with no gene match: 6. CDR1 and CDR2 from the germline V gene are MDHEN and SYDVKM. The CDR3 contains 15 residues. The CDR3: CASSFQGQTYNEQFF. The CDR3 DNA follows: TGTGCCAGCAGTTTTCAGGGACAGACTTACAATGAGCAGTTCTTC.

The chain couples TRBV5-4 to TRBJ2-7; TRBD2 agrees at 13 bases. The CDR3 runs to 18 residues. V gave up 5 bases and J gave up 5 bases; unmatched junction bases: 16. The V gene's germline CDR1 is SGHNT and CDR2 YYREEE (reference sequence). CDR3 loop: CASSLTLLAGGIDDEQYF. The CDR3 DNA reads TGTGCCAGCAGTTTAACCTTACTAGCGGGAGGGATCGACGACGAGCAGTACTTC.

The chain links TRBV24-1 to TRBJ2-3, with D hard to call. Germline CDR1 and CDR2: KGHDR and SFDVKD. V lost 4 bases and J 3 bases, leaving 10 bases between the germline ends. The CDR3 contains 14 residues. CDR3 residues: CATSDYSTTDTQYF. CDR3 bases: TGTGCCACCAGTGACTATTCGACTACAGATACGCAGTATTTT.

The chain carries TRBV18 and TRBJ1-6; 7 bases match TRBD1. CDR3 length: 17 amino acids. After removal of 6 bases from V and 7 bases from J, the junction contained 15 bases not matched to a gene. Germline CDR1 is KGHSH and CDR2 is LQKENI. In DNA, the CDR3 is TGTGCCAGCTCGGACGGGACAGTTAACAGCCTCAATTCACCCCTCCACTTT. It is translated as CASSDGTVNSLNSPLHF. The full variable domain, with the rest looked up from reference TRBV18 and TRBJ1-6, is NAGVMQNPRHLVRRRGQEARLRCSPMKGHSHVYWYRQLPEEGLKFMVYLQKENIIDESGMPKERFSAEFPKEGPSILRIQQVVRGDSAAYFCASSDGTVNSLNSPLHFGNGTRLTVT.

This clone was seen a single time. The J gene is TRBJ2-7, the V gene TRBV19, with D possibly matching TRBD2 (6 bases). The germline V gene encodes CDR1 LNHDA and CDR2 SQIVND (reference sequence). The CDR3 contains 15 residues. The ends were cut back, 5 bases at V and 3 bases at J, with 17 bases in the middle. DNA of the CDR3: TGTGCCAGTAGTCCAGGGACTCGCCTAGTCTACGAGCAGTACTTC. Translated, it gives CASSPGTRLVYEQYF.

The rearrangement joins TRBV6-7 to TRBJ2-7; 8 nucleotides agree with TRBD1. TRBV6-7 is an ORF, with its function uncertain. CDR3 length: 15 residues. V was pared by 0 bases and J by 5 bases, with 6 bases of the junction left unmatched. The CDR3 loop reads CASSYSSQGAHEQYF. The CDR3, as DNA: TGTGCCAGCAGTTACTCGTCCCAGGGGGCCCACGAGCAGTACTTC.

The rearrangement uses TRBV29-1 and TRBJ1-1; 7 bases fit TRBD1. Trimming removed 4 bases from V and 4 bases from J; junction bases left unmatched: 6. The CDR3 totals 13 residues. Germline V lookup: CDR1 SQVTM, CDR2 ANQGSEA. This CDR3 reads CSVGNRGGTEAFF. The CDR3 DNA reads TGCAGCGTTGGGAACAGGGGTGGCACTGAAGCTTTCTTT.

This chain joins TRBV7-6 and TRBJ2-3, with a possible D match to TRBD2 (5 bases). The CDR3 extends over 13 amino acids. From germline, CDR1 is SGHVS and CDR2 FNYEAQ. Trimming removed 1 base from V and 4 bases from J, with 6 bases in between. Here the CDR3 reads CASSLGGADTQYF. The CDR3 DNA reads as TGTGCCAGCAGCTTAGGGGGAGCAGATACGCAGTATTTT.

DNA of the CDR3: TGTGCCAGCACATTCCGGGACACGCCGTCCTACGAGCAGTACTTC. Translation gives CASTFRDTPSYEQYF. The V gene is TRBV2, the J gene TRBJ2-7, with D perhaps matching TRBD1 (6 bases). Trimming removed 7 bases at V and 1 base at J, with 17 bases between. Germline CDR1 reads SNHLY; CDR2 reads FYNNEI. This CDR3 contains 15 residues.

The chain couples TRBV19 to TRBJ1-1, with 7 bases that match TRBD1. Unmatched junction bases numbered 7, after V lost 3 bases and J lost 6 bases. This CDR3 contains 14 residues. CDR1 LNHDA and CDR2 SQIVND come from the germline V gene (reference sequence). The CDR3 DNA reads as TGTGCCAGTAGTATTATGGACAGGCCCTCTGAAGCTTTCTTT. Protein product: CASSIMDRPSEAFF.

For this clone: A read error may produce the germline difference seen at one junction end. This chain uses TRBV7-9 with TRBJ1-3; 9 bases align to TRBD1. From germline, CDR1 is SEHNR and CDR2 FQNEAQ (reference sequence). This CDR3 comprises 16 residues. Here the CDR3 DNA reads TGTGCCAGCAGGGGGGGACAGGGCCTTGCTGGGAACACCATATATTTT. This sequence encodes CASRGGQGLAGNTIYF.

This rearrangement joins TRBV6-5 to TRBJ2-7; possible D gene TRBD2, 5 bases. Trimming took off 6 bases at V and 2 bases at J, with 14 bases between the two ends. The CDR3 loop spans 14 amino acids. Germline CDR1 MNHEY, CDR2 SVGAGI. CDR3 in amino acids: CASSQDSPAYEQYF. The CDR3 region has the DNA TGTGCCAGCAGCCAGGACTCTCCCGCCTACGAGCAGTACTTC.